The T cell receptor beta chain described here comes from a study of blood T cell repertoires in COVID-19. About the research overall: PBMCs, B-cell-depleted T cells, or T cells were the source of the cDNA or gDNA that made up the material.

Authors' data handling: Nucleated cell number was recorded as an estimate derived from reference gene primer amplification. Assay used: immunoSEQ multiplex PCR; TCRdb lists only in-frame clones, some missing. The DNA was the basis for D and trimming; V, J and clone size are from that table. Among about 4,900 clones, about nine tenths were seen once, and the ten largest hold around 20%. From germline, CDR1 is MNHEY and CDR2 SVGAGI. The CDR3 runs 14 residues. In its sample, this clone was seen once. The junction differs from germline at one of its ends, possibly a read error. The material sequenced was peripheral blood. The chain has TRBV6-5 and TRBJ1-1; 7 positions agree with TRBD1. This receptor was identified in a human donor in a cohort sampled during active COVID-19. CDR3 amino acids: CASSSIQGDTEAFF. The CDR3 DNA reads TGTGCCAGCAGTTCCATCCAGGGGGACACGGAAGCTTTCTTT.